This record concerns one TCR beta chain sequence. The antigen remains unidentified. The CDR3 length is 16 residues. These data belong to a study of shared clonotypes between healthy human individuals. For unsorted PBMC, 250 to 300 ng DNA per replicate equaled roughly 30,000 T cell genomes. Produced via immunoSEQ multiplex PCR; TCRdb's table is partial and in-frame only. The table shows 400,000 to 600,000 clones, with about three quarters occurring only once. Donors were healthy HIV-negative adults without recently reported acute infections or vaccinations. There were only Caucasian adults among the donors, and all lived in Nashville, Tennessee. Notes on the study in general: Among donors, the sharing of clonotypes was expected to be influenced by sequencing depth.

Sequencing was performed on PBMCs. The sequence came from a woman in her forties in good health. Some clones in this sample may be carry-over from other donors' samples. This chain connects TRBV21-1 to TRBJ2-1; the table's D gene call, TRBD2, was not cross checked with the DNA. TRBV21-1 is a documented pseudogene. The CDR3 reads CASSNPGLGTYNEQFF. The DNA of the CDR3 is TGTGCCAGCAGCAACCCGGGACTAGGAACCTACAATGAGCAGTTCTTC.